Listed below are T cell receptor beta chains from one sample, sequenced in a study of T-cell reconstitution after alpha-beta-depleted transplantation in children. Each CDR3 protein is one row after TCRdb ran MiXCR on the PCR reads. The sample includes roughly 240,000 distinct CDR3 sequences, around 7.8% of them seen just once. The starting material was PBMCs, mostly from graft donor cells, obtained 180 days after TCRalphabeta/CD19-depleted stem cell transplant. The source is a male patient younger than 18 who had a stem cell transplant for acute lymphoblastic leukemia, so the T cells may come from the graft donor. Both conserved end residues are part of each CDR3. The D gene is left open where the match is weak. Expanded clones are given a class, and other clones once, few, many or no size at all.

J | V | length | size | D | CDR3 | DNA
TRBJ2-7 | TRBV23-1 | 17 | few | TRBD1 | CASSHCVRDRSSYEQYF | TGCGCCAGCAGTCATTGCGTAAGGGACAGGAGCTCCTACGAGCAGTACTTC
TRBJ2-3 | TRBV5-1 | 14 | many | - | CASSLFQDSDTQYF | TGCGCCAGCAGCTTGTTTCAGGACTCCGATACGCAGTATTTT
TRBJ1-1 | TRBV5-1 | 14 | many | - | CASRPAGRPTEAFF | TGCGCCAGCAGACCCGCTGGTAGGCCTACTGAAGCTTTCTTT
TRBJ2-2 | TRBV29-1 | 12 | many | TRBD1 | CSAAGGSGELFF | TGCAGCGCAGCAGGGGGCTCCGGGGAGCTGTTTTTT
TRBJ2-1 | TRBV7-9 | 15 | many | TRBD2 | CASSPGLADYNEQFF | TGTGCCAGCAGCCCCGGACTAGCGGACTACAATGAGCAGTTCTTC
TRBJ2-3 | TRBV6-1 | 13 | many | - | CASSLSPPDTQYF | TGTGCCAGCAGTCTCAGTCCCCCCGATACGCAGTATTTT
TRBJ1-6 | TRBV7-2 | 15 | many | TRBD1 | CASSLWDSGNSPLHF | TGTGCCAGCAGCTTATGGGACAGTGGTAATTCACCCCTCCACTTT
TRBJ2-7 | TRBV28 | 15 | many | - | CASSSLGGTSYEQYF | TGTGCCAGCAGCTCCCTCGGGGGAACCTCCTACGAGCAGTACTTC
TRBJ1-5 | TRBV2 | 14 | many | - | CASRVRDGNQPQHF | TGTGCCAGCAGGGTGCGGGATGGCAATCAGCCCCAGCATTTT
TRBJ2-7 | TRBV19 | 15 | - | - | CASSFQTDGSYEQYF | TGTGCCAGTAGTTTCCAGACGGACGGATCCTACGAGCAGTACTTC
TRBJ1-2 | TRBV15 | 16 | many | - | CATSRDWELTWKGYTF | TGTGCCACCAGCAGAGATTGGGAGCTTACCTGGAAGGGCTACACCTTC
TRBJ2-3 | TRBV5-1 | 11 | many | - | CASSLGEAQYF | TGCGCCAGCAGCCTGGGTGAGGCGCAGTATTTT
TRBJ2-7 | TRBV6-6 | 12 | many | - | CASSPRAYEQYF | TGTGCCAGCAGTCCCCGGGCCTACGAGCAGTACTTC
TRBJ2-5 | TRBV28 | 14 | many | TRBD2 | CASSRAGGMETQYF | TGTGCCAGCAGTCGAGCGGGAGGAATGGAGACCCAGTACTTC
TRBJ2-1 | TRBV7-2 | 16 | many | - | CASSILGFRSYNEQFF | TGTGCCAGCAGCATTTTAGGGTTTAGGTCCTACAATGAGCAGTTCTTC
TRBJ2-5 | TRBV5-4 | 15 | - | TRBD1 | CASSLRQGASETQYF | TGTGCCAGCAGCTTGAGACAGGGGGCCAGCGAGACCCAGTACTTC
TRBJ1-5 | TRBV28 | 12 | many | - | CASKDPNQPQHF | TGTGCCAGCAAGGACCCCAATCAGCCCCAGCATTTT
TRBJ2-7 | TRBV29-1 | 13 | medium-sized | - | CSVLTGSSYEQYF | TGCAGCGTCCTCACAGGGAGCTCCTACGAGCAGTACTTC
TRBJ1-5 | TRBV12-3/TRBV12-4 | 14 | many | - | CASTSSHGNQPQHF | TGTGCCAGCACCTCTTCGCACGGTAATCAGCCCCAGCATTTT
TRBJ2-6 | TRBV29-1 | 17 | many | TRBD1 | CSVRPTGTGHGANVLTF | TGCAGCGTTAGGCCGACCGGGACAGGGCACGGGGCCAACGTCCTGACTTTC
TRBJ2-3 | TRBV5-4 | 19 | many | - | CASSLASSGTPISTDTQYF | TGTGCCAGCAGCTTGGCGAGTAGTGGGACTCCCATTAGCACAGATACGCAGTATTTT
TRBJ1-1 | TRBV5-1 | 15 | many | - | CASSGGGRRNTEAFF | TGCGCCAGCAGCGGGGGAGGACGGAGGAACACTGAAGCTTTCTTT
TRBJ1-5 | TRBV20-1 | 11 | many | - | CSASNGQPQHF | TGCAGTGCCAGCAACGGTCAGCCCCAGCATTTT
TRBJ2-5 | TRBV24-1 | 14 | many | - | CATSGRAGQETQYF | TGTGCCACCAGTGGAAGGGCAGGGCAAGAGACCCAGTACTTC
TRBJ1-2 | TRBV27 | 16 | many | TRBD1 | CASTSFGQGAHYGYTF | TGTGCCAGCACCTCTTTTGGACAGGGGGCCCACTATGGCTACACCTTC
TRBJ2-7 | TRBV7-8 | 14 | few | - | CASSLGGPHYEQYF | TGTGCCAGCAGCCTCGGGGGGCCGCACTACGAGCAGTACTTC
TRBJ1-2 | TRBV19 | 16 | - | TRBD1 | CASSIEAQGRDYGYTF | TGTGCCAGTAGTATAGAGGCACAGGGGAGAGACTATGGCTACACCTTC
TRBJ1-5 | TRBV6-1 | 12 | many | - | CATGQRQTPQHF | TGTGCCACCGGACAGCGCCAGACGCCCCAGCATTTT
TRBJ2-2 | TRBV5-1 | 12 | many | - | CASSITNGELFF | TGCGCCAGCAGCATCACAAACGGGGAGCTGTTTTTT
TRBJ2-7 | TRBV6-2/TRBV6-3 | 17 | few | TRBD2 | CASSPDPPGLASYEQYF | TGTGCCAGCAGTCCCGACCCGCCGGGACTAGCCTCCTACGAGCAGTACTTC
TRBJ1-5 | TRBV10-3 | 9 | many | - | CAIRVPQHF | TGTGCCATCAGGGTCCCCCAGCATTTT
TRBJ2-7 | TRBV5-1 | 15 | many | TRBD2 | CASSFLGLDPYEQYF | TGCGCCAGCAGCTTCCTTGGACTAGACCCCTACGAGCAGTACTTC
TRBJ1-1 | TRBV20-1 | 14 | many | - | CSARHPGGVTEAFF | TGCAGTGCTAGACACCCGGGGGGGGTCACTGAAGCTTTCTTT
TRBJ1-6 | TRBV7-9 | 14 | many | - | CASSLLVWGSPLHF | TGTGCCAGCAGCTTATTGGTGTGGGGTTCACCCCTCCACTTT
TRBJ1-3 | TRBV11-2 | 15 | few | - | CASSLVTGTGNTIYF | TGTGCCAGCAGCTTAGTAACAGGGACTGGAAACACCATATATTTT
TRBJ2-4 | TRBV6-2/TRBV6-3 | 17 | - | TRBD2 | CASTDSPLRGGGNIQYF | TGTGCCAGCACCGACTCTCCCCTGCGGGGGGGCGGGAACATTCAGTACTTC
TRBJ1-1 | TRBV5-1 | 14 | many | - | CASSASAGVTEAFF | TGCGCCAGCAGCGCCTCCGCAGGCGTCACTGAAGCTTTCTTT
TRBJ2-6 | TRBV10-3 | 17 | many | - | CAISAAAIASGANVLTF | TGTGCCATCAGCGCGGCGGCTATTGCCTCTGGGGCCAACGTCCTGACTTTC
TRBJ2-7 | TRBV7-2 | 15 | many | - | CASSFENRIGYEQYF | TGTGCCAGCAGCTTCGAGAACAGGATCGGTTACGAGCAGTACTTC
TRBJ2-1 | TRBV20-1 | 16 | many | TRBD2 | CSAREAGAGSYNEQFF | TGCAGTGCTAGAGAGGCGGGAGCGGGCTCCTACAATGAGCAGTTCTTC
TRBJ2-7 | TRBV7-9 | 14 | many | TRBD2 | CASSSAGGIYEQYF | TGTGCCAGCAGCTCAGCGGGGGGGATCTACGAGCAGTACTTC
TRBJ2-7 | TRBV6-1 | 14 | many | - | CASKLGLGIYEQYF | TGTGCCAGCAAGCTCGGCTTGGGAATCTACGAGCAGTACTTC
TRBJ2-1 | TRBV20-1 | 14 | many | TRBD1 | CSAIFRGITDEQFF | TGCAGTGCTATTTTCAGGGGGATTACGGATGAGCAGTTCTTC
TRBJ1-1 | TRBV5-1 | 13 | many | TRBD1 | CASSLRDRVEAFF | TGCGCCAGCAGCCTCCGGGACAGGGTGGAAGCTTTCTTT
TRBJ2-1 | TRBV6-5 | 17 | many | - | CASSYSGGGGYYNEQFF | TGTGCCAGCAGTTACTCCGGCGGTGGCGGGTACTACAATGAGCAGTTCTTC
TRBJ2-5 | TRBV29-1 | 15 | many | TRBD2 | CSARTSGGPQETQYF | TGCAGCGCCCGGACTAGCGGGGGGCCCCAAGAGACCCAGTACTTC
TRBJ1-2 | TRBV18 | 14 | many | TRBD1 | CASSPDRGLYGYTF | TGTGCCAGCTCACCCGACAGGGGGCTTTATGGCTACACCTTC
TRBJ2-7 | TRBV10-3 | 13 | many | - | CAIEGNRSYEQYF | TGTGCCATCGAGGGTAACCGCTCCTACGAGCAGTACTTC
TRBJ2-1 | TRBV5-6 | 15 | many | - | CASSLGGGGPSEQFF | TGTGCCAGCAGCTTGGGAGGGGGGGGGCCCAGTGAGCAGTTCTTC
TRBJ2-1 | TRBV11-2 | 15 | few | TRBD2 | CASSPQTSAYNEQFF | TGTGCCAGCAGCCCCCAGACTAGCGCATACAATGAGCAGTTCTTC